What follows are 20 T cell receptor beta chains derived from one specimen sequenced in a study of blood T cell repertoires in COVID-19. Libraries were prepared by immunoSEQ multiplex PCR; TCRdb keeps only in-frame clonotypes and omits some of them. The sample yields around 500,000 clones, 88% seen once. Material: PBMCs or T cells enriched from blood (not recorded which). The receptors were sampled from a woman in her thirties or forties who had recovered from COVID-19.

The chain links TRBV6-5 to TRBJ1-1, with TRBD1 matching 10 bases. Germline lookup yields CDR1 MNHEY and CDR2 SVGAGI. The CDR3 has 16 residues. V lost 1 base and J lost 6; bases outside the gene matches: 8. The CDR3 DNA reads TGTGCCAGCAGTTACTTACCGCGACAGGGGGCCGCTGAAGCTTTCTTT. Protein: CASSYLPRQGAAEAFF.

This chain joins TRBV7-9 and TRBJ1-1; D perhaps matches TRBD1 (6 bases). Germline-derived CDR1 and CDR2 are SEHNR and FQNEAQ (reference sequence). Trimming stripped 4 bases from V and 2 bases from J, with 14 bases between. CDR3 length: 15 amino acids. In nucleotides, the CDR3 is TGTGCCAGCAGCTCTTTACCCGGGACAAACACTGAAGCTTTCTTT. Translated: CASSSLPGTNTEAFF.

The V call is TRBV7-9, the J call TRBJ1-1; possible D gene TRBD1, 6 bases. Germline V gene lookup returns CDR1 SEHNR and CDR2 FQNEAQ (reference sequence). Deletions cut 5 bases from V and 6 bases from J, with 16 bases between. The CDR3 has 14 residues. The CDR3, as DNA: TGTGCCAGCAGCCTGCTTACAGGGAGGGCTGAAGCTTTCTTT. Its protein product is CASSLLTGRAEAFF.

The chain is built from TRBV19 and TRBJ2-3; TRBD1 matches at 9 bases. V shed 1 base and J 7 bases; nucleotides not matched to a gene: 6. The germline V gene has CDR1 LNHDA and CDR2 SQIVND (reference sequence). The CDR3 contains 15 residues. This CDR3 is CASSIAATGGHTQYF. The CDR3 DNA reads as TGTGCCAGTAGTATAGCCGCGACAGGGGGACATACGCAGTATTTT.

The rearrangement links TRBV4-3 to TRBJ2-3; a possible D gene is TRBD2 (5 bases). Germline CDR1 LGHNA, CDR2 YSLEER. Between the trimmed V and J ends, which lost 1 base and 2 bases, there was a span of 13 bases. The CDR3 totals 16 residues. This CDR3 reads CASSQGYPSYTDTQYF. The CDR3 nucleotides are TGCGCCAGCAGCCAAGGTTATCCTAGCTACACAGATACGCAGTATTTT.

The chain joins TRBV11-3 to TRBJ2-3, with D possibly being TRBD1 (5 bases). Germline V lookup: CDR1 SGHNT, CDR2 YENEEA. The CDR3 spans 15 residues. V lost 1 base, J lost 2 bases, and 10 bases lay in between. CDR3 DNA sequence: TGTGCCAGCAGCTTAGGTCAGGGAAACACAGATACGCAGTATTTT. It is translated as CASSLGQGNTDTQYF. Complete variable domain (other parts from reference TRBV11-3 and TRBJ2-3): EAGVVQSPRYKIIEKKQPVAFWCNPISGHNTLYWYLQNLGQGPELLIRYENEEAVDDSQLPKDRFSAERLKGVDSTLKIQPAELGDSAVYLCASSLGQGNTDTQYFGPGTRLTVL.

V gene TRBV29-1 combines with J gene TRBJ2-7, with 7 bases lining up with TRBD1. The V and J ends lost 3 bases and 0 bases, in that order; junction bases with no gene match: 8. The CDR3 spans 15 residues. Germline V CDR1 and CDR2: SQVTM, ANQGSEA. The CDR3 DNA follows: TGCAGCGTTGAGTCCATGGCAGGGGGCTCCTACGAGCAGTACTTC. Encoded protein: CSVESMAGGSYEQYF.

The chain is built from TRBV10-3 and TRBJ1-1; 8 bases line up with TRBD1. The CDR3 covers 13 residues. Germline V gene data show CDR1 as ENHRY and CDR2 as SYGVKD. With 10 bases clipped from V and 3 bases from J, the junction kept 7 bases outside the gene matches. CDR3 sequence: CATGQGGDTEAFF. Written as DNA, the CDR3 is TGTGCCACCGGACAGGGAGGGGACACTGAAGCTTTCTTT.

The chain has TRBV5-1 and TRBJ1-2; 7 nucleotides align to TRBD1. Germline loops: CDR1 SGHRS, CDR2 YFSETQ. Trimming took 5 bases from V and 7 from J; bases not matched to a gene: 14. The CDR3 contains 15 residues. The CDR3 nucleotides are TGCGCCAGCAGATTTACAGGGGCTGTTTCTGGTGGCTACACCTTC. Protein: CASRFTGAVSGGYTF. The variable domain in full, with the rest retrieved from reference TRBV5-1 and TRBJ1-2, is KAGVTQTPRYLIKTRGQQVTLSCSPISGHRSVSWYQQTPGQGLQFLFEYFSETQRNKGNFPGRFSGRQFSNSRSEMNVSTLELGDSALYLCASRFTGAVSGGYTFGSGTRLTVV.

The chain employs TRBV30 and TRBJ2-1, with 11 nucleotides matching TRBD2. Germline CDR1 reads GTSNPN; CDR2 reads SVGIG (reference sequence). V trimming: 3 bases; J trimming: 7 bases; junction bases outside the gene matches: 11. This CDR3 has 16 residues. In DNA form, the CDR3 reads TGTGCCTGGAGGGGGTATCTAGCGGGAGGTTCGAATGAGCAGTTCTTC. The encoded protein is CAWRGYLAGGSNEQFF.

The chain joins TRBV5-6 to TRBJ1-1; tentative D call: TRBD1 (5 bases). This CDR3 has 13 amino acids. V lost 4 bases and J lost 8, with 15 bases in between. Germline V gene lookup returns CDR1 SGHDT and CDR2 YYEEEE. CDR3 coding DNA: TGTGCCAGCAGCCCTGCCCCAGACAGAGAAGCTTTCTTT. This sequence encodes CASSPAPDREAFF.

V gene TRBV5-1 combines with J gene TRBJ2-2; 7 bases map to TRBD1. The V and J ends lost 5 bases and 0 bases, in that order; junction bases with no gene match: 4. Germline loops: CDR1 SGHRS, CDR2 YFSETQ. The CDR3 is 15 amino acids. Written as DNA, the CDR3 is TGCGCCAGCAGAACCGGGACAGCGAACACCGGGGAGCTGTTTTTT. Translating gives CASRTGTANTGELFF.

The rearrangement joins TRBV10-1 to TRBJ2-6, with D possibly TRBD1 on 5 matching bases. CDR3 size: 16 residues. V gave up 6 bases and J gave up 1 base, with 13 bases separating them. From germline, CDR1 is WNHNN and CDR2 SYGVQD (reference sequence). The CDR3 bases are TGCGCCAGCAGCCCCGGTTCAGGGTCTGGGGCCAACGTCCTGACTTTC. Translated, it gives CASSPGSGSGANVLTF.

The J gene is TRBJ1-2, the V gene TRBV6-2 or TRBV6-3; 7 bases line up with TRBD1. There are 15 residues in the CDR3. Trimming removed 4 bases from V and 4 bases from J; junction bases left unmatched: 9. Germline-derived CDR1 and CDR2 are MNHEY and SVGEGT. CDR3 DNA: TGTGCCAGCAGTTCGCCGACAGGGATGGTCTATGGCTACACCTTC. Amino acid sequence: CASSSPTGMVYGYTF.

This clone came up once. The chain's CDR3 is CASSISQGWTTEAFF. The CDR3 DNA sequence: TGTGCCAGCAGCATTAGTCAGGGGTGGACCACTGAAGCTTTCTTT. The chain employs TRBV7-6 and TRBJ1-1; D might be TRBD1 (6 bases). Per germline, CDR1 SGHVS and CDR2 FNYEAQ. This CDR3 contains 15 residues. V was cut by 5 bases and J by 4 bases, with 17 bases left in between.

The table lists this clone with a count of one. The genes are TRBV19 and TRBJ1-1; possibly TRBD1 for D (5 bases). Germline V gene sequence: CDR1 LNHDA, CDR2 SQIVND (reference sequence). Deletions cut 3 bases from V and 4 bases from J, with 9 bases between. The CDR3 extends over 13 amino acids. The CDR3 spells CASSIYGGTEAFF. The CDR3 DNA follows: TGTGCCAGTAGTATTTACGGGGGCACTGAAGCTTTCTTT.

This clone appeared a single time. The chain couples TRBV19 to TRBJ1-1; no reliable D call. Germline CDR1 LNHDA, CDR2 SQIVND (reference sequence). The CDR3 length is 12 residues. Trimming took off 7 bases at V and 5 bases at J, with 11 bases between the two ends. In DNA form, the CDR3 reads TGTGCCAGTAATCGCAGGCCTACTGAAGCTTTCTTT. This gives the protein CASNRRPTEAFF. Supplemented by reference TRBV19 and TRBJ1-1, the full variable domain reads DGGITQSPKYLFRKEGQNVTLSCEQNLNHDAMYWYRQDPGQGLRLIYYSQIVNDFQKGDIAEGYSVSREKKESFPLTVTSAQKNPTAFYLCASNRRPTEAFFGQGTRLTVV.

This clone was observed a handful of times. The CDR3 DNA reads as TGTGCCAGCAGTTTCAACAGAGACTATGGCTACACCTTC. Translated, it gives CASSFNRDYGYTF. The V gene is TRBV27, the J gene TRBJ1-2; no reliable D call. The V gene lost 3 bases and the J gene lost 3 bases, with 8 bases spanning the gap. The CDR3 runs 13 residues. Germline CDR1 is MNHEY and CDR2 is SMNVEV (reference sequence).

This chain joins TRBV15 and TRBJ1-4; no firm D call. In germline, CDR1 is LNHNV, CDR2 YYDKDF (reference sequence). The CDR3 is 16 amino acids. V gave up 5 bases and J gave up 0 bases, with 13 bases separating them. The DNA of the CDR3 is TGTGCCACCAGCCAACTCGATTTTGCAACTAATGAAAAACTGTTTTTT. This gives the protein CATSQLDFATNEKLFF.

The V call is TRBV5-5, the J call TRBJ2-1; D not certain. V was shortened by 1 base and J by 2 bases, with 4 bases between the two germline ends. The CDR3 spans 13 residues. From germline, CDR1 is SGHKS and CDR2 YYEKEE (reference sequence). CDR3 coding DNA: TGTGCCAGCAGCTTGAGCCCCTACAATGAGCAGTTCTTC. It specifies CASSLSPYNEQFF.